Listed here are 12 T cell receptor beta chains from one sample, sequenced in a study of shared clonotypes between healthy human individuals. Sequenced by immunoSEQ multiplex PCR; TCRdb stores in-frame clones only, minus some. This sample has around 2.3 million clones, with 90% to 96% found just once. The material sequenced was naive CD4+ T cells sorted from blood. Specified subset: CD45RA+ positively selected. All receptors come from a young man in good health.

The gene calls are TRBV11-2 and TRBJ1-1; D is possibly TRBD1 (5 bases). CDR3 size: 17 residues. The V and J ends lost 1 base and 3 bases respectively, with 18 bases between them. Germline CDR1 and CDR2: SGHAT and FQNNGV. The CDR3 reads CASSLGSPRLGDTEAFF. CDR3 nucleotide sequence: TGTGCCAGCAGCTTAGGTAGTCCGAGGCTAGGGGACACTGAAGCTTTCTTT.

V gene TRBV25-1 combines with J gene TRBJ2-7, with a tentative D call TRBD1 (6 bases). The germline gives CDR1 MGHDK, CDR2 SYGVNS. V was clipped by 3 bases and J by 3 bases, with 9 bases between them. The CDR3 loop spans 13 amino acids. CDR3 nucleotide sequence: TGTGCCAGCAGTGAGGGGGCGGTCTACGAGCAGTACTTC. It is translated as CASSEGAVYEQYF.

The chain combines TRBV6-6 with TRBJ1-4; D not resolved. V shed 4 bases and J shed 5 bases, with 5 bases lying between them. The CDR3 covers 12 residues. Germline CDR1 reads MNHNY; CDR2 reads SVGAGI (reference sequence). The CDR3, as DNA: TGTGCCAGCAGTTCGCCCAATGAAAAACTGTTTTTT. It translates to CASSSPNEKLFF.

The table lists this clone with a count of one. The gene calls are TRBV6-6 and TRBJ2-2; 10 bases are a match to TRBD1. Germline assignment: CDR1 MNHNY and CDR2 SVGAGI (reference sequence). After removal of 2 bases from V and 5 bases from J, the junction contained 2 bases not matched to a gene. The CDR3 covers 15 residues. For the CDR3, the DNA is TGTGCCAGCAGTTACGGGACAGGGGCAACCGGGGAGCTGTTTTTT. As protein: CASSYGTGATGELFF.

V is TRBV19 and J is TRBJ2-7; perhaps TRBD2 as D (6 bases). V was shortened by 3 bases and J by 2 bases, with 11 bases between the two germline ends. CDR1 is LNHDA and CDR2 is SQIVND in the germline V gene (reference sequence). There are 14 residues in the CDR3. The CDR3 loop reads CASSIPGLTYEQYF. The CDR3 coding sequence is TGTGCCAGTAGTATTCCGGGACTCACCTACGAGCAGTACTTC.

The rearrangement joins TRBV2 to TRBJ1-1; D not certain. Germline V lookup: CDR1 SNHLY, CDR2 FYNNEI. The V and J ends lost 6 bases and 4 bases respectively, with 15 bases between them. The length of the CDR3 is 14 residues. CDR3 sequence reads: CASRVWIPSTEAFF. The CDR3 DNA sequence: TGTGCCAGCAGGGTCTGGATCCCTAGCACTGAAGCTTTCTTT.

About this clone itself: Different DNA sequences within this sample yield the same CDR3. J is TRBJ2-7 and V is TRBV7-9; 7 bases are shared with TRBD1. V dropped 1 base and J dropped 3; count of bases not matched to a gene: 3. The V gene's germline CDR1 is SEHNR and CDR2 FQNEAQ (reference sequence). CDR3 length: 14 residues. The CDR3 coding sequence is TGTGCCAGCAGCTTAGGACAGGGCTTCTACGAGCAGTACTTC. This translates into CASSLGQGFYEQYF.

In DNA form, the CDR3 reads TGCAGCGTTGAGAGACAGGAAAGGGGGGAGCAGTACTTC. Amino acid sequence: CSVERQERGEQYF. The chain employs TRBV29-1 and TRBJ2-7, with D maybe TRBD1 (6 bases). The germline V gene encodes CDR1 SQVTM and CDR2 ANQGSEA. This CDR3 contains 13 residues. The V and J ends lost 3 bases and 7 bases respectively, with 16 bases between them.

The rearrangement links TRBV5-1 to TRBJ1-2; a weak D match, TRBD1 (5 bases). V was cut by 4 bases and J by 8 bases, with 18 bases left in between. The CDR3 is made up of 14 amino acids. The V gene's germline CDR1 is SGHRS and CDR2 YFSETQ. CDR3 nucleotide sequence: TGCGCCAGCAGCCTTCTCACCACAGGAGAAGGCTACACCTTC. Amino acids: CASSLLTTGEGYTF.

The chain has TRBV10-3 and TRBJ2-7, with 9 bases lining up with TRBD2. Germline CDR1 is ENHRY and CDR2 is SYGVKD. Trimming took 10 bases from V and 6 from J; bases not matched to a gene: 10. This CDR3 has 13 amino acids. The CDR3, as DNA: TGTGCCAGTCTTCCGGGACTAGCTGCCGAGCAGTACTTC. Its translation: CASLPGLAAEQYF.

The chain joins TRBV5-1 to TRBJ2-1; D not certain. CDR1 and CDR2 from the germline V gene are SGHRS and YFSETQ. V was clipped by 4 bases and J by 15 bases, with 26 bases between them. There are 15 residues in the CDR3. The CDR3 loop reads CASSLIPGDSNESFF. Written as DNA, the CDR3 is TGCGCCAGCAGCCTGATCCCAGGTGATTCCAATGAGTCGTTCTTC. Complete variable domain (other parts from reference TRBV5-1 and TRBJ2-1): KAGVTQTPRYLIKTRGQQVTLSCSPISGHRSVSWYQQTPGQGLQFLFEYFSETQRNKGNFPGRFSGRQFSNSRSEMNVSTLELGDSALYLCASSLIPGDSNESFFGPGTRLTVL.

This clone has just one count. This chain's CDR3 is CARAGQVMNTEAFF. In nucleotides, the CDR3 is TGTGCCAGGGCGGGGCAGGTCATGAACACTGAAGCTTTCTTT. The rearrangement joins TRBV7-3 to TRBJ1-1; D might be TRBD1 (5 bases). The CDR3 extends over 14 amino acids. Trimming removed 9 bases at V and 0 bases at J, with 14 bases between. CDR1 is SGHTA and CDR2 is FQGTGA in the germline V gene. The whole variable domain, remainder taken from reference TRBV7-3 and TRBJ1-1, is GAGVSQTPSNKVTEKGKYVELRCDPISGHTALYWYRQSLGQGPEFLIYFQGTGAADDSGLPNDRFFAVRPEGSVSTLKIQRTERGDSAVYLCARAGQVMNTEAFFGQGTRLTVV.